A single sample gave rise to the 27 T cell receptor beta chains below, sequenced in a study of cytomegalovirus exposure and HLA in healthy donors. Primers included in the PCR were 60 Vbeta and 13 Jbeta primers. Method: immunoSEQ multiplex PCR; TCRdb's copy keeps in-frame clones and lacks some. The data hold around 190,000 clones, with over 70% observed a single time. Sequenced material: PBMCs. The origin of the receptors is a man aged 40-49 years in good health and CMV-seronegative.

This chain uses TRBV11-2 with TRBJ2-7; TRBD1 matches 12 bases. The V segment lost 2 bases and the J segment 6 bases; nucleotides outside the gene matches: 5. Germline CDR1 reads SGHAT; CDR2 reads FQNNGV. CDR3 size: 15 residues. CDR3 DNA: TGTGCCAGCAGCTTAACGGGACAGGGGGCGTCCGAGCAGTACTTC. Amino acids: CASSLTGQGASEQYF.

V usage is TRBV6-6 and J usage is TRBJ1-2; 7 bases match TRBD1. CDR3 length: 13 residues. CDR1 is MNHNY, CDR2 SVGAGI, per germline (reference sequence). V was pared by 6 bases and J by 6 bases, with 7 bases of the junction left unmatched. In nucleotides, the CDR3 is TGTGCCAGCAGATTCGACAGGGAAAATGGCTACACCTTC. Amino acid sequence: CASRFDRENGYTF.

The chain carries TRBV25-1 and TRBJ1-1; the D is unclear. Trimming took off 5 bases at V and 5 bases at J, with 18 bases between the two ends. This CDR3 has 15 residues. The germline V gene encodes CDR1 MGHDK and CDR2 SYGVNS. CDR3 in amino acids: CASSKTASGKTEAFF. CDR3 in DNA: TGTGCCAGCAGTAAGACTGCGTCCGGGAAAACTGAAGCTTTCTTT.

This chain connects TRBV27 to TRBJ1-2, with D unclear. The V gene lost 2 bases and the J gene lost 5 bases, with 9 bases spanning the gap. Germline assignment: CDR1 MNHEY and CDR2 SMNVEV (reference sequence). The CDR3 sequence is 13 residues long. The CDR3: CASSLGGLYGYTF. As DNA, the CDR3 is TGTGCCAGCAGTTTAGGCGGATTATATGGCTACACCTTC.

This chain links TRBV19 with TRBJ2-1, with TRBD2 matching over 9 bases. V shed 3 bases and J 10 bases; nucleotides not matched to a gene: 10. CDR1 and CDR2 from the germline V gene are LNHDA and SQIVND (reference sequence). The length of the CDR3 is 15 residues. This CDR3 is CASSILIAGAGEQFF. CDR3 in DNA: TGTGCCAGTAGTATTTTGATAGCGGGGGCGGGGGAGCAGTTCTTC.

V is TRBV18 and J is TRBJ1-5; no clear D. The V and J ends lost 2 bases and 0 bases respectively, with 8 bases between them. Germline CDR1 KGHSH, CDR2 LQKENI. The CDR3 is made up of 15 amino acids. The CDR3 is CASSPNRNSNQPQHF. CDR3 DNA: TGTGCCAGCTCACCAAACAGAAATAGCAATCAGCCCCAGCATTTT. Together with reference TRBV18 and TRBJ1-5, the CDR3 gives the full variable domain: NAGVMQNPRHLVRRRGQEARLRCSPMKGHSHVYWYRQLPEEGLKFMVYLQKENIIDESGMPKERFSAEFPKEGPSILRIQQVVRGDSAAYFCASSPNRNSNQPQHFGDGTRLSIL.

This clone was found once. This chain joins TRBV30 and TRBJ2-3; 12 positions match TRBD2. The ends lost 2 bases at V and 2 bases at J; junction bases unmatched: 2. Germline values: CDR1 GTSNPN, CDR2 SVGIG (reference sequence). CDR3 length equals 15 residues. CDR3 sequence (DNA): TGTGCCTGGAGTCGACTAGCGGGGGCCACAGATACGCAGTATTTT. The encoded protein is CAWSRLAGATDTQYF.

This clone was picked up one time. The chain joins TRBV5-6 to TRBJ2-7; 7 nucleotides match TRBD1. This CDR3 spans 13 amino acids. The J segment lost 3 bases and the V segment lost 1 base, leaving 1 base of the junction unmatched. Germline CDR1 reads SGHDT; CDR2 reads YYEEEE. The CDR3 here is CASSLPGGYEQYF. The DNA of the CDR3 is TGTGCCAGCAGCTTGCCAGGGGGCTACGAGCAGTACTTC.

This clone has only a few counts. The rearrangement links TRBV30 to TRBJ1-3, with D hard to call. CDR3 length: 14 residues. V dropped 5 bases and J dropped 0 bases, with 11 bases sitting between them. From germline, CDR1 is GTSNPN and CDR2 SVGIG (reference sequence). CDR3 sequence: CAWALMSSGNTIYF. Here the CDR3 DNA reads TGTGCCTGGGCACTCATGAGCTCTGGAAACACCATATATTTT. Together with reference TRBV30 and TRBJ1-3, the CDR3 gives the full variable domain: SQTIHQWPATLVQPVGSPLSLECTVEGTSNPNLYWYRQAAGRGLQLLFYSVGIGQISSEVPQNLSASRPQDRQFILSSKKLLLSDSGFYLCAWALMSSGNTIYFGEGSWLTVV.

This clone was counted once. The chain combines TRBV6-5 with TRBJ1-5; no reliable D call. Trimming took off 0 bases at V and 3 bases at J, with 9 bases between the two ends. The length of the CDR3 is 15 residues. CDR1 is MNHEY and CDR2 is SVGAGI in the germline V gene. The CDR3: CASSYSQNLNQPQHF. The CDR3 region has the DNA TGTGCCAGCAGTTACTCGCAGAATCTCAATCAGCCCCAGCATTTT.

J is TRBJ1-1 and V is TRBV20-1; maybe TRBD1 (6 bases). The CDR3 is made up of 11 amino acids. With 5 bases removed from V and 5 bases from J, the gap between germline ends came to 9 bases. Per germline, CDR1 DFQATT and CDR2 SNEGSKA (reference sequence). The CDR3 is CSALRGTEAFF. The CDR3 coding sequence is TGCAGTGCTCTAAGGGGGACTGAAGCTTTCTTT.

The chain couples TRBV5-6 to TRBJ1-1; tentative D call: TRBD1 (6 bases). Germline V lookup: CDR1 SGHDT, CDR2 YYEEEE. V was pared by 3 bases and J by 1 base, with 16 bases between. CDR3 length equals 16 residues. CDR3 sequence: CASSSAGTPKNTEAFF. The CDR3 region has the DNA TGTGCCAGCAGCTCGGCCGGGACACCAAAGAACACTGAAGCTTTCTTT.

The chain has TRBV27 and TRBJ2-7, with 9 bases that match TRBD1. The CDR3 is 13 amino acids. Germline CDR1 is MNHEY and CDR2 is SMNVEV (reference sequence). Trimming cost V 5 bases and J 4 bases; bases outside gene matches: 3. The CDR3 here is CASSLDRGYEQYF. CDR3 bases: TGTGCCAGCAGTCTGGACAGGGGTTACGAGCAGTACTTC.

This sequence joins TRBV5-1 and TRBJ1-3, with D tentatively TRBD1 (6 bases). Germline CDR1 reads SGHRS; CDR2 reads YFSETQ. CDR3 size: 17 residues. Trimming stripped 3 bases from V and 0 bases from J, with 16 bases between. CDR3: CASSSHRAGVSGNTIYF. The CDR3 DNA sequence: TGCGCCAGCAGCTCCCACAGGGCCGGCGTCTCTGGAAACACCATATATTTT.

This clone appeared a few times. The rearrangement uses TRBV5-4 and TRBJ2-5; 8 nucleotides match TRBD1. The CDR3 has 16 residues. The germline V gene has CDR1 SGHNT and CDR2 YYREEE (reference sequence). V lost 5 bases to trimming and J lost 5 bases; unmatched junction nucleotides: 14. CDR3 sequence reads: CASSYIRGPGRETQYF. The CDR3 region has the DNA TGTGCCAGCAGTTACATCAGGGGGCCTGGTAGGGAGACCCAGTACTTC.

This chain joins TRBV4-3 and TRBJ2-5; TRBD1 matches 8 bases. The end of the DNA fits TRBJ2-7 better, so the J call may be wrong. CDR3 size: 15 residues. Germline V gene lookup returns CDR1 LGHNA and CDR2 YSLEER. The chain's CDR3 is CASSQVARGQYEQYF. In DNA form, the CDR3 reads TGCGCCAGCAGCCAAGTGGCCAGGGGGCAATACGAGCAGTACTTC.

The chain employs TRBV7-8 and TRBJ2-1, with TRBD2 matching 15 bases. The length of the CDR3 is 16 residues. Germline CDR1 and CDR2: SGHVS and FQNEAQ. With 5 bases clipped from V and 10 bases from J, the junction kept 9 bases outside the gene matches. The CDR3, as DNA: TGTGCCAGCAGCCCTACAGGACTAGCGGGAGGGTACGAGCAGTTCTTC. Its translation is CASSPTGLAGGYEQFF.

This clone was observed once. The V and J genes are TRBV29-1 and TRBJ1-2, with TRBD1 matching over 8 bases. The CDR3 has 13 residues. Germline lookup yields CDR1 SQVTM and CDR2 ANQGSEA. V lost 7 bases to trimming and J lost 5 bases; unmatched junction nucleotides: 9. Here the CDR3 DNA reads TGCAGCGCTTCGACAGGGGCGGAATATGGCTACACCTTC. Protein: CSASTGAEYGYTF.

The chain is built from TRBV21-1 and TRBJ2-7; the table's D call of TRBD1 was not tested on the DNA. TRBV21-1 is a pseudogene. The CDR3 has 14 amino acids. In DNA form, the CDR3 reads TGTGCCAGCAGAAAAGACGGCAGGGATTACGAGCAGTACTTC. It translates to CASRKDGRDYEQYF.

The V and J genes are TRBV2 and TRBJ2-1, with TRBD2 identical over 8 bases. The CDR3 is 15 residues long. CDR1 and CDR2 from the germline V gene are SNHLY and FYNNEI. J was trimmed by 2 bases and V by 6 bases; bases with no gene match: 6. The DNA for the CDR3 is TGTGCCAGCAGAGTACTAGCGGACGCCTACAATGAGCAGTTCTTC. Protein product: CASRVLADAYNEQFF.

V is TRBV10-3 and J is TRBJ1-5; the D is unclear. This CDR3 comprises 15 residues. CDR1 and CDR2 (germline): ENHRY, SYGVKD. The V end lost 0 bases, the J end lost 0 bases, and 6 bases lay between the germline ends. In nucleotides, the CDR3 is TGTGCCATCAGTGAGTCGAGAAATAGCAATCAGCCCCAGCATTTT. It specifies CAISESRNSNQPQHF.

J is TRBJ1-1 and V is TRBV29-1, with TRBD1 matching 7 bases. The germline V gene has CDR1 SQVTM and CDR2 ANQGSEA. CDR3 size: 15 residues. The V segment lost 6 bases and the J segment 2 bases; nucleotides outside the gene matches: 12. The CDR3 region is CSVRQGGGLNTEAFF. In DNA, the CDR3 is TGCAGCGTAAGACAGGGTGGTGGCTTAAACACTGAAGCTTTCTTT. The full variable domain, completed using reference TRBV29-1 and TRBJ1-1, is SAVISQKPSRDICQRGTSLTIQCQVDSQVTMMFWYRQQPGQSLTLIATANQGSEATYESGFVIDKFPISRPNLTFSTLTVSNMSPEDSSIYLCSVRQGGGLNTEAFFGQGTRLTVV.

This CDR3 reads CASSLSAWSGNQPQHF. CDR3 sequence (DNA): TGTGCCAGCAGTTTATCAGCGTGGAGCGGCAATCAGCCCCAGCATTTT. The chain joins TRBV27 to TRBJ1-5; D is unresolved. CDR3 length: 16 residues. V was pared by 0 bases and J by 2 bases, with 11 bases between. Per germline, CDR1 MNHEY and CDR2 SMNVEV (reference sequence).

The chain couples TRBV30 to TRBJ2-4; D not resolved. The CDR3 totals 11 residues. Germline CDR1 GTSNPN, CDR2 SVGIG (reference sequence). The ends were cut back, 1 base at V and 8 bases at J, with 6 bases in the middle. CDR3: CAWSDGYIQYF. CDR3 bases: TGTGCCTGGAGTGACGGTTACATTCAGTACTTC. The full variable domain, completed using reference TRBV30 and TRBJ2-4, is SQTIHQWPATLVQPVGSPLSLECTVEGTSNPNLYWYRQAAGRGLQLLFYSVGIGQISSEVPQNLSASRPQDRQFILSSKKLLLSDSGFYLCAWSDGYIQYFGAGTRLSVL.

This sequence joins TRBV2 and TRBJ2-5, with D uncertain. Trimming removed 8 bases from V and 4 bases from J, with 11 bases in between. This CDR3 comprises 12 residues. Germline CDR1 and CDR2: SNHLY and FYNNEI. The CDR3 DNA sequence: TGTGCCAGCGGGCCGGTACGAGAGACCCAGTACTTC. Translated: CASGPVRETQYF.

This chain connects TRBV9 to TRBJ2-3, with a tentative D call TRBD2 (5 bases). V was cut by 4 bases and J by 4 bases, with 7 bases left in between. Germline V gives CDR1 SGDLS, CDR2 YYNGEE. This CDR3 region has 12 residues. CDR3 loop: CASSSAADTQYF. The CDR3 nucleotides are TGTGCCAGCAGCTCAGCGGCAGATACGCAGTATTTT.

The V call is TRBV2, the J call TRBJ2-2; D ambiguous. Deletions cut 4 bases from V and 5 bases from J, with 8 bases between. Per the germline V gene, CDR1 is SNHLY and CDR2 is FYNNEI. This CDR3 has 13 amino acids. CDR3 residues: CASSVQKTGELFF. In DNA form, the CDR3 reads TGTGCCAGCAGTGTTCAGAAAACCGGGGAGCTGTTTTTT.